The 11 T cell receptor beta chains below all came from one sample that was sequenced in a study of shared clonotypes between healthy human individuals. CD45RO negativity and positive selection for CCR7 defined naive CD8 cells, a population that excluded terminally differentiated effector memory CD45RA+ cells. Repertoires were generated with immunoSEQ multiplex PCR, while TCRdb's copy carries only in-frame clones and drops some. This table holds around 560,000 clones, 85% to 95% found once. The sequenced sample consisted of naive CD8+ T cells sorted from blood. The receptor set was obtained from a woman aged 25 to 39 in good health.

The genes are TRBV2 and TRBJ1-5; D gene uncertain. The V and J ends lost 0 bases and 1 base respectively, with 10 bases between them. The CDR3 is 16 amino acids. Germline values: CDR1 SNHLY, CDR2 FYNNEI. This CDR3 reads CASSEAATGSNQPQHF. The DNA of the CDR3 is TGTGCCAGCAGTGAAGCGGCTACGGGAAGCAATCAGCCCCAGCATTTT.

The chain has TRBV7-9 and TRBJ1-3; possible D gene TRBD1, 5 bases. V lost 1 base and J 4 bases, leaving 11 bases between the germline ends. The CDR3 loop spans 15 amino acids. Germline V CDR1 and CDR2: SEHNR, FQNEAQ (reference sequence). The CDR3 protein is CASSLDAHRGNTIYF. The CDR3 DNA is TGTGCCAGCAGCTTAGACGCCCACAGGGGAAACACCATATATTTT.

The chain employs TRBV18 and TRBJ2-1; D possibly matches TRBD1 or TRBD2 (5 bases each). The V gene lost 3 bases and the J gene lost 5 bases, with 11 bases spanning the gap. The CDR3 runs 14 residues. CDR1 is KGHSH, CDR2 LQKENI, per germline. The CDR3 coding sequence is TGTGCCAGCTCACCCCCGGGACCAAACAATGAGCAGTTCTTC. Its translation: CASSPPGPNNEQFF.

The V call is TRBV29-1, the J call TRBJ2-7; maybe TRBD2 (6 bases). The V gene's germline CDR1 is SQVTM and CDR2 ANQGSEA. The CDR3 has 12 amino acids. Trimming shortened V by 6 bases and J by 3 bases, and 12 bases separated the two germline ends. The CDR3 bases are TGCAGCGTCCAGTTCGGGAGCTACGAGCAGTACTTC. This sequence encodes CSVQFGSYEQYF.

The chain combines TRBV27 with TRBJ2-7, with D possibly TRBD2 on 5 matching bases. The CDR3 runs 16 residues. In germline, CDR1 is MNHEY, CDR2 SMNVEV (reference sequence). V lost 1 base and J 3 bases, leaving 16 bases between the germline ends. The CDR3 here is CASSLYSEGSSYEQYF. The CDR3 bases are TGTGCCAGCAGTTTATACTCAGAGGGCAGTAGCTACGAGCAGTACTTC.

The V gene is TRBV10-1, the J gene TRBJ2-3, with D maybe TRBD2 (5 bases). The CDR3 covers 15 residues. Germline V lookup: CDR1 WNHNN, CDR2 SYGVQD (reference sequence). V lost 3 bases and J lost 0, with 10 bases in between. The CDR3 nucleotides read TGCGCCAGCAGTGATACGGAGGACAGCACAGATACGCAGTATTTT. Translation: CASSDTEDSTDTQYF.

The rearrangement links TRBV19 to TRBJ2-2; TRBD2 matches at 7 bases. In germline, CDR1 is LNHDA, CDR2 SQIVND (reference sequence). The CDR3 contains 16 residues. Losses at the gene ends were 6 bases for V and 2 bases for J; bases not matched to a gene: 9. Here the CDR3 reads CASRPMRGGNTGELFF. The CDR3, as DNA: TGTGCCAGTAGACCTATGCGCGGGGGAAACACCGGGGAGCTGTTTTTT.

V gene TRBV19 combines with J gene TRBJ1-4; the D is unclear. Between the trimmed V and J ends, which lost 11 bases and 0 bases, there was a span of 16 bases. This CDR3 is 15 amino acids long. Germline CDR1 reads LNHDA; CDR2 reads SQIVND (reference sequence). In nucleotides, the CDR3 is TGTGCCCCTCACCCAACAAAGGCAACTAATGAAAAACTGTTTTTT. Protein: CAPHPTKATNEKLFF.

V gene TRBV30 combines with J gene TRBJ1-5; D gene unclear. The germline gives CDR1 GTSNPN, CDR2 SVGIG (reference sequence). The V end was cut by 0 bases, the J end by 3 bases, with 6 bases between. The CDR3 has 13 amino acids. This CDR3 is CAWSVQNNQPQHF. The CDR3 DNA is TGTGCCTGGAGTGTCCAAAACAATCAGCCCCAGCATTTT. The variable domain in full, with the rest retrieved from reference TRBV30 and TRBJ1-5, is SQTIHQWPATLVQPVGSPLSLECTVEGTSNPNLYWYRQAAGRGLQLLFYSVGIGQISSEVPQNLSASRPQDRQFILSSKKLLLSDSGFYLCAWSVQNNQPQHFGDGTRLSIL.

The J gene is TRBJ2-4, the V gene TRBV11-2, with 11 bases that match TRBD2. The length of the CDR3 is 14 residues. Trimming cost V 4 bases and J 5 bases; bases outside gene matches: 1. Per germline, CDR1 SGHAT and CDR2 FQNNGV. This chain's CDR3 is CASSSGLAENIQYF. The CDR3 bases are TGTGCCAGCAGCTCGGGACTAGCGGAAAACATTCAGTACTTC. Based on the CDR3 plus reference TRBV11-2 and TRBJ2-4, the full variable domain is EAGVAQSPRYKIIEKRQSVAFWCNPISGHATLYWYQQILGQGPKLLIQFQNNGVVDDSQLPKDRFSAERLKGVDSTLKIQPAKLEDSAVYLCASSSGLAENIQYFGAGTRLSVL.

The chain is built from TRBV19 and TRBJ2-7; D not resolved. With 1 base removed from V and 2 bases from J, the gap between germline ends came to 6 bases. CDR3 length: 13 residues. Germline-derived CDR1 and CDR2 are LNHDA and SQIVND (reference sequence). The CDR3 coding sequence is TGTGCCAGTAGTATAGCTCACCCCTACGAGCAGTACTTC. It encodes CASSIAHPYEQYF.